This TCR beta chain stems from a study of shared clonotypes between healthy human individuals. Study conclusions and caveats: With several donors compared, roughly 5% of naive CD4 clonotypes were shared. Rarefaction showed sorted-subset sequencing was incomplete despite large depth.

On this clone itself: The antigen is unknown.

The naive CD8 fraction comprised CD45RO-negative cells positively selected for CCR7 and excluded terminally differentiated effector memory CD45RA+ cells. Germline CDR1 reads SGHVS; CDR2 reads FQNEAQ. V was trimmed by 5 bases and J by 1 base, leaving 15 bases between them. This CDR3 has 16 residues. The run depth of the assay was deep. In replicate PCRs of sorted subsets, approximately 210 ng DNA, tens of thousands of T cell genomes, was used. Repertoires were generated with immunoSEQ multiplex PCR, while TCRdb's copy carries only in-frame clones and drops some. This sample has about 2.1 million clones, with around 93% found just once.

The origin of this receptor is a man between 18 and 29 years old in good health. Some clones in this sample may be carry-over from other donors' samples. The sequenced sample consisted of naive CD8+ T cells from PBMCs. The chain recombines TRBV7-8 with TRBJ2-1; possibly TRBD2 for D (5 bases). The CDR3 is CASSPSAGISYNEQFF. DNA of the CDR3: TGTGCCAGCAGCCCAAGCGCCGGGATTTCCTACAATGAGCAGTTCTTC.